This TCR beta chain comes out of a study of T cell changes during pregnancy in multiple sclerosis. Profiling relied on immunoSEQ multiplex PCR, and the TCRdb table lists in-frame clones only, not all of them. The profile shows under 75,000 clones, roughly 92% of them singletons. J was trimmed by 2 bases and V by 2 bases; bases with no gene match: 3. The germline V gene encodes CDR1 SGHRS and CDR2 YFSETQ. There are 14 residues in the CDR3. The sequence was collected from a female donor in good health, enrolled as a control in a pregnancy study. The rearrangement uses TRBV5-1 and TRBJ2-5, with 7 bases that match TRBD1. The sequencing used peripheral blood, collected in the third trimester of pregnancy. CDR3 in DNA: TGCGCCAGCAGCTTAGGGACAGTTCAAGAGACCCAGTACTTC. Protein: CASSLGTVQETQYF.